This is a list of T cell receptor beta chains from one sample in a study of breast tumors, draining lymph nodes, adjacent tissues. MiXCR was run by TCRdb on the multiplex PCR reads, yielding one entry per CDR3 protein. The sample yields 85,000 to 130,000 distinct CDR3 sequences, approximately 28% seen once. Sample: axillary lymph node tissue. The receptors derive from a female donor with breast cancer. Some clones in this sample may be carry-over from other donors' samples. Both conserved end residues are part of each CDR3. A D gene is named only where the DNA matches it firmly. Part of the rows lack a size; the others show once, few, many or a class for expanded clones.

abundance | d_gene | j_gene | v_gene | CDR3nt | CDR3aa
many | . | TRBJ2-1 | TRBV6-2/TRBV6-3 | TGTGCCAGCAGTCCCGGCCCTCTCGTGGGGTTCTTC | CASSPGPLVGFF
many | TRBD1 | TRBJ1-6 | TRBV4-3 | TGCGCCAGCAGCCTAGGGACAGGTAGTAATTCACCCCTCCACTTT | CASSLGTGSNSPLHF
many | . | TRBJ2-3 | TRBV2 | TGTGCCAGCAGGAAGCGGGCCGGGGGCACAGATACGCAGTATTTT | CASRKRAGGTDTQYF
many | . | TRBJ1-4 | TRBV19 | TGTGCCAGTAGTTCTACAGGGTTCGGGGCGAATGAAAAACTGTTTTTT | CASSSTGFGANEKLFF
many | TRBD1 | TRBJ1-6 | TRBV5-6 | TGTGCCAGCAGCTTGGGACAGGGAAGGTCACCCCTCCACTTT | CASSLGQGRSPLHF
. | . | TRBJ1-6 | TRBV5-1 | TGCGCCAGCAGCTCAGGCTGTTCACCCCTCCGCTTT | CASSSGCSPLRF
many | TRBD2 | TRBJ2-7 | TRBV4-1 | TGCGCCAGCAGCCAAGATTGGGGACTAGTTGCTCCCTACGAGCAGTACTTC | CASSQDWGLVAPYEQYF
. | TRBD2 | TRBJ2-7 | TRBV4-2 | TGTGCCAGCAGCCAAGGCCTAGCGGGGGCCGAGCAGTACTTC | CASSQGLAGAEQYF
many | TRBD1 | TRBJ1-6 | TRBV18 | TGTGCCAGCTCACCACTAATTAGCCGGGACAGGGGAAATTCACCCCTCCACTTT | CASSPLISRDRGNSPLHF
many | TRBD2 | TRBJ2-1 | TRBV20-1 | TGCAGTGCCGACCTCCTTAGCGGGGGACGGGGTGAGCAGTTCTTC | CSADLLSGGRGEQFF
many | TRBD2 | TRBJ2-1 | TRBV4-1 | TGCGCCAGCAGCCAAGGCGGGACTAGCGGGGGGAAAACATACAATGAGCAGTTCTTC | CASSQGGTSGGKTYNEQFF
. | . | TRBJ1-6 | TRBV20-1 | TGCAGTGCTAGACAGGGGTATAATTCACCCCTCCACTTT | CSARQGYNSPLHF
many | TRBD1 | TRBJ2-5 | TRBV5-6 | TGTGCCAGCAGCTTGGGACAGGGTAGGGGGGAGACCCAGTACTTC | CASSLGQGRGETQYF
many | . | TRBJ2-5 | TRBV20-1 | TGCAGTGCTAGACAATTGGAGACCCAGTACTTC | CSARQLETQYF
many | . | TRBJ2-2 | TRBV6-2/TRBV6-3 | TGTGCCAGCACTCATCTCCGCGGGGGCCGCACCGGGGAGCTGTTTTTT | CASTHLRGGRTGELFF
many | . | TRBJ1-6 | TRBV6-1 | TGTGCCAGTAGTGAGTTTAGCTCCTATAATTCACCCCTCCACTTT | CASSEFSSYNSPLHF
many | TRBD2 | TRBJ2-5 | TRBV6-2/TRBV6-3 | TGTGCCAGCAGACTCGAAGGGAGGGTTCAGTACTTC | CASRLEGRVQYF
many | TRBD2 | TRBJ2-1 | TRBV7-9 | TGTGCCAGCAGCCAAGGACTAGCGGGTGCATCCCACAATGAGCAGTTCTTC | CASSQGLAGASHNEQFF
many | . | TRBJ2-5 | TRBV5-1 | TGCGCCAGCAGCTCAGGCTGGAGCAAACAAGAGACCCAGTACTTC | CASSSGWSKQETQYF
. | . | TRBJ2-2 | TRBV2 | TGTGCCAGCAGTGAAGAGCAGGGAAACACCGGGGAGCTGTTTTTT | CASSEEQGNTGELFF
many | TRBD2 | TRBJ2-1 | TRBV4-1 | TGCGCCAGCAGCCAAGAGTGGGGCGGGGGGGTGCTTGAGCAGTTCTTC | CASSQEWGGGVLEQFF
many | . | TRBJ2-7 | TRBV28 | TGTGCCAGCAGTTTATCCCAGACCTACGAGCAGTACTTC | CASSLSQTYEQYF
. | TRBD1 | TRBJ1-6 | TRBV19 | TGTGCCAGTATAATCAACCGGGACAGGGAGTACTCACCCCTCCACTTT | CASIINRDREYSPLHF
many | TRBD1 | TRBJ1-2 | TRBV19 | TGTGCCAGTATTGACAGGGTTTTTGGCTACACCTTC | CASIDRVFGYTF
many | TRBD2 | TRBJ2-1 | TRBV5-4 | TGTGCCAGCAGCTTGGCCCTAGCGGGGGCCAATGAGCAGTTCTTC | CASSLALAGANEQFF
once | . | TRBJ1-2 | TRBV20-1 | TGCAGTGCTCCGGACAGCCCTTCGGGAATTACCTTC | CSAPDSPSGITF
many | TRBD1 | TRBJ2-1 | TRBV7-2 | TGTGCCAGCAGCTCAACCGGGACAGGGGGCTACAATGAGCAGTTCTTC | CASSSTGTGGYNEQFF
many | . | TRBJ1-2 | TRBV7-8 | TGTGCCAGCAGCTCCGGACAGTGGAACTATGGCTACACCTTC | CASSSGQWNYGYTF
many | . | TRBJ1-5 | TRBV20-1 | TGCAGCCAGGGACCTCAGGGCAATCAGCCCCAGCATTTT | CSQGPQGNQPQHF
. | TRBD2 | TRBJ2-7 | TRBV20-1 | TGCAGTGCGGCGGGGGGCGGCTTGGCCCTGGGGGAGCAGTACTTC | CSAAGGGLALGEQYF
many | TRBD1 | TRBJ2-7 | TRBV20-1 | TGCAGTGCTAGCACACCCGACCTCGATAGGGGGCACTACGAGCAGTACTTC | CSASTPDLDRGHYEQYF
few | . | TRBJ2-4 | TRBV6-2/TRBV6-3 | TGTGCCAGCAGTTCCGGACTAATAGCCAAAAACATTCAGTACTTC | CASSSGLIAKNIQYF
. | . | TRBJ2-1 | TRBV6-5 | TGTGCCAGCAGTCACCGAGACAGTTACAATGAGCAGTTCTTC | CASSHRDSYNEQFF
many | . | TRBJ1-4 | TRBV20-1 | TGCAGTGCTGCCGGGGTTTGGGCTAATGAAAAACTGTTTTTT | CSAAGVWANEKLFF
few | . | TRBJ1-1 | TRBV6-5 | TGTGCCAGCAGTTACTCGCGGACGTTGAACACTGAAGCTTTCTTT | CASSYSRTLNTEAFF
. | . | TRBJ2-2 | TRBV20-1 | TGCAGTGCCGACGGGACAGGGGAGCTGTTTTTT | CSADGTGELFF
many | . | TRBJ2-7 | TRBV7-2 | TGTGCCAGCAGCTCAAGGGGGTTCACCTACGAGCAGTACTTC | CASSSRGFTYEQYF
many | . | TRBJ2-7 | TRBV19 | TGTGCCAGTAGTATTAGGGTGAGCTCCTACGAGCAGTACTTC | CASSIRVSSYEQYF
many | TRBD1 | TRBJ1-2 | TRBV27 | TGTGCCAGCAGTTTATCCGGCGTAGGGGGCGACTATGGCTACACCTTC | CASSLSGVGGDYGYTF
few | . | TRBJ2-5 | TRBV20-1 | TGCAGTGTCTCCGGTCCGCAAGAGACCCAGTACTTC | CSVSGPQETQYF
. | TRBD2 | TRBJ2-7 | TRBV20-1 | TGCAGTGCGGACGGGACTAGCGGTTTCTCCGAGCAGTACTTC | CSADGTSGFSEQYF
many | . | TRBJ2-1 | TRBV10-1 | TGCGCCAGCAGCCCCGGGACCCATGAGCAGTTCTTC | CASSPGTHEQFF
. | . | TRBJ2-3 | TRBV20-1 | TGCAGTGCTCTAAGAAGGGGGGATGGCACAGATACGCAGTATTTT | CSALRRGDGTDTQYF
many | . | TRBJ2-1 | TRBV6-5 | TGTGCCAGCAGTTACTCAATACGGGAGTGGGGCAATGAGCAGTTCTTC | CASSYSIREWGNEQFF
. | TRBD1 | TRBJ2-5 | TRBV2 | TGTGCCAGCAGTACGGTACAGGGGGCTCTAGAGACCCAGTACTTC | CASSTVQGALETQYF